What follows describes a single T cell receptor (beta chain). Its antigen is not known. Each sample came from a Caucasian adult donor living in Nashville, Tennessee. This entry is derived from a study of shared clonotypes between healthy human individuals. Turning to the study itself: A donor's plate count was three for CD4 naive and three for CD4 memory; CD8 naive had two and CD8 memory one. Study-level results: Blood was the sole source, and tissue repertoires probably differ. A reduction in generation probabilities was seen for non-shared clonotypes relative to those shared by all four donors.

The V end lost 1 base, the J end lost 2 bases, and 5 bases lay between the germline ends. The CDR3 length is 14 residues. CDR1 is SGHVS and CDR2 is FNYEAQ in the germline V gene. Profiling relied on immunoSEQ multiplex PCR, and the TCRdb table lists in-frame clones only, not all of them. The sample contains 550,000 to 800,000 clones, roughly 88% of which appear only once. The V and J genes are TRBV7-6 and TRBJ2-2; D remains unclear. This clonotype was obtained from a man between 18 and 35 years old in good health. Some clones in this sample may be carry-over from other donors' samples. What was sequenced was memory CD8+ T cells from PBMCs. Subset described: CD45RO+ cells pooled with CCR7-negative TemRA cells. The CDR3 DNA reads TGTGCCAGCAGCTTAGGCCTAAACACCGGGGAGCTGTTTTTT. It translates to CASSLGLNTGELFF.